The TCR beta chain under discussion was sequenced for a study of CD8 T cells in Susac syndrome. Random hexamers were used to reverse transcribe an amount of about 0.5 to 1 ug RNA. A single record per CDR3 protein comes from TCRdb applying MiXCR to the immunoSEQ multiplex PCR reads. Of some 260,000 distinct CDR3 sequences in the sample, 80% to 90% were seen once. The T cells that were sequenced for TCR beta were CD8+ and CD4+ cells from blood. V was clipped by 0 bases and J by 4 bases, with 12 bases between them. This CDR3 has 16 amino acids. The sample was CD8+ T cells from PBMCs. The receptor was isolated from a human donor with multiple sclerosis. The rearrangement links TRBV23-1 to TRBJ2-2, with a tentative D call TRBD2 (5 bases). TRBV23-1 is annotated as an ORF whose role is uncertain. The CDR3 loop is CASSQSGGRTTGELFF. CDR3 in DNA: TGCGCCAGCAGTCAATCTGGAGGCAGGACCACCGGGGAGCTGTTTTTT.